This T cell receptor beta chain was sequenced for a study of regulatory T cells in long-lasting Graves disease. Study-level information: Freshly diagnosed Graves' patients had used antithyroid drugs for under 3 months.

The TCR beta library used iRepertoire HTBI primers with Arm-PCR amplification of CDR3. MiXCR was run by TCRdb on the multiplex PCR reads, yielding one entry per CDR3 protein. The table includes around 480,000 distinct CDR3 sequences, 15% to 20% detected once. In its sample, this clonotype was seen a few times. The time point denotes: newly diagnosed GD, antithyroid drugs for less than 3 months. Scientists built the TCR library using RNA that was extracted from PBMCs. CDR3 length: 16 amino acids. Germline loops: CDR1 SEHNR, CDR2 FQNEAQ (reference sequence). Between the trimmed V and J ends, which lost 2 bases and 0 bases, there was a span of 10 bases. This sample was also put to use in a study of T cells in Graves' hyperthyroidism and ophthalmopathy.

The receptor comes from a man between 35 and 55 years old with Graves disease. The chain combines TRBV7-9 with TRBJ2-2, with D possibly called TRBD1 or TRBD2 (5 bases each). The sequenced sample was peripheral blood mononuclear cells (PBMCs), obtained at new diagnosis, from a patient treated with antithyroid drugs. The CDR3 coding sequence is TGTGCCAGCAGCTTACTTGGGACGACGAACACCGGGGAGCTGTTTTTT. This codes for CASSLLGTTNTGELFF.